Listed below are T cell receptor beta chains from one sample, sequenced in a study of blood T cells in healthy people across ages. TCRdb reanalysed the 5' RACE reads using MiXCR and keeps one entry per CDR3 protein. The table has 1.5 million to 2 million distinct CDR3 sequences, 30% to 40% seen once. Sequenced input: blood. These receptors all come from a woman aged 30 to 39 in good health. CDR3s include the opening cysteine and the closing phenylalanine or tryptophan. The order of the fields is V gene, clone size, J gene, D gene, CDR3 DNA, CDR3 protein. A D gene is named only where the DNA matches it firmly. The size of a clone is reported for some rows only, either as once, few or many, or as a class for expanded clones.

v_call: TRBV4-2
clone_size: few
j_call: TRBJ2-3
d_call: TRBD2
cdr3_nt: TGTGCCAGCAGCCAAGACGAGCGGGATGACACAGATACGCAGTATTTT
cdr3_aa: CASSQDERDDTDTQYF

v_call: TRBV7-8
clone_size: few
j_call: TRBJ1-2
d_call: TRBD1
cdr3_nt: TGTGCCAGCAGCTTAGTAGTAAGGACAGGCGCTAACTATGGCTACACCTTC
cdr3_aa: CASSLVVRTGANYGYTF

v_call: TRBV5-1
clone_size: NA
j_call: TRBJ2-7
d_call: TRBD2
cdr3_nt: TGCGCCAGCAGCCGACAGCGGGGGGGCGCCCCCTACGAGCAGTACTTC
cdr3_aa: CASSRQRGGAPYEQYF

v_call: TRBV6-2/TRBV6-3
clone_size: NA
j_call: TRBJ1-2
d_call: NA
cdr3_nt: TGTGCCAGCAGTTACAACCCCAAAGACCTTAACTATGGCTACACCTTC
cdr3_aa: CASSYNPKDLNYGYTF

v_call: TRBV3-1
clone_size: NA
j_call: TRBJ2-1
d_call: NA
cdr3_nt: TGTGCCAGCAGCCCCCGCCTTCTGCGGAATGAGCAGTTCTTC
cdr3_aa: CASSPRLLRNEQFF

v_call: TRBV4-1
clone_size: many
j_call: TRBJ2-5
d_call: NA
cdr3_nt: TGCGCCAGCAGCCCCGGCGGGGCGGAAGAGACCCAGTACTTC
cdr3_aa: CASSPGGAEETQYF

v_call: TRBV29-1
clone_size: many
j_call: TRBJ2-1
d_call: NA
cdr3_nt: TGCAGCGTTGATACTAGTCATGAGCAGTTCTTC
cdr3_aa: CSVDTSHEQFF

v_call: TRBV18
clone_size: few
j_call: TRBJ1-1
d_call: NA
cdr3_nt: TGTGCCAGCTCGCTCAACCGGGATCCGAACACTGAAGCTTTCTTT
cdr3_aa: CASSLNRDPNTEAFF

v_call: TRBV27
clone_size: NA
j_call: TRBJ2-1
d_call: NA
cdr3_nt: TGTGCCAGCAGTTTATTCGACCCCGAGAGAGGTGAGCAGTTCTTC
cdr3_aa: CASSLFDPERGEQFF

v_call: TRBV27
clone_size: once
j_call: TRBJ2-1
d_call: NA
cdr3_nt: TGTGCCGGCAGTTTATCTTCTGACGGTGAGCAGTTCTTC
cdr3_aa: CAGSLSSDGEQFF

v_call: TRBV25-1
clone_size: NA
j_call: TRBJ2-1
d_call: NA
cdr3_nt: TGTGCCAGCAGTGAATTTATTCGGGGCAATGAGCAGTTCTTC
cdr3_aa: CASSEFIRGNEQFF

v_call: TRBV28
clone_size: NA
j_call: TRBJ2-7
d_call: TRBD1
cdr3_nt: TGTGCCAGCAGTTTCGCCAGGGGGCCGCCTGTGGCCTCCTACGAGCAGTACTTC
cdr3_aa: CASSFARGPPVASYEQYF

v_call: TRBV3-1
clone_size: NA
j_call: TRBJ2-7
d_call: TRBD2
cdr3_nt: TGTGCCAGCAGCCCCCAGGGCGGTAGCGGGGCCTCCTCCTACGAGCAGTACTTC
cdr3_aa: CASSPQGGSGASSYEQYF

v_call: TRBV20-1
clone_size: once
j_call: TRBJ2-4
d_call: NA
cdr3_nt: TGCAGTATGGGGTCCAGAGCCAAAAACATTCAGTACTTC
cdr3_aa: CSMGSRAKNIQYF

v_call: TRBV2
clone_size: NA
j_call: TRBJ2-2
d_call: NA
cdr3_nt: TGTGCCAGCCACAGGTCGCGGGGCTACACCGGGGAGCTGTTTTTT
cdr3_aa: CASHRSRGYTGELFF

v_call: TRBV27
clone_size: NA
j_call: TRBJ1-1
d_call: NA
cdr3_nt: TGTGCCAGCAGTTCCTCCGTCCGATATGGTGAAGCTTTCTTT
cdr3_aa: CASSSSVRYGEAFF

v_call: TRBV5-1
clone_size: once
j_call: TRBJ1-2
d_call: NA
cdr3_nt: TGCGCCAGCAGCTTGGGGGACCGCCGTGTAGATGGCTACACCTTC
cdr3_aa: CASSLGDRRVDGYTF

v_call: TRBV5-8
clone_size: NA
j_call: TRBJ1-2
d_call: NA
cdr3_nt: TGTGCCAGCAGCTCCTTGCCAGGGAAGGGCTATGGCTACACCTTC
cdr3_aa: CASSSLPGKGYGYTF

v_call: TRBV9
clone_size: NA
j_call: TRBJ2-2
d_call: TRBD2
cdr3_nt: TGTGCCAGCAGCCCCCGCGCCGGGACTAGTAACACCGGGGAGCTGTTTTTT
cdr3_aa: CASSPRAGTSNTGELFF

v_call: TRBV25-1
clone_size: NA
j_call: TRBJ2-7
d_call: NA
cdr3_nt: TGTGCCACGGCAGGGCAGTCCTACGAGCAGTACTTC
cdr3_aa: CATAGQSYEQYF

v_call: TRBV27
clone_size: many
j_call: TRBJ1-2
d_call: NA
cdr3_nt: TGTGCCAGCAGTTTTGGGGCTAACTATGGCTACACCTTC
cdr3_aa: CASSFGANYGYTF

v_call: TRBV21-1
clone_size: NA
j_call: TRBJ2-2
d_call: NA
cdr3_nt: TGTGCCAGCAGCAGAAATCGACGGGACAGAAGTTCCACCGGGGAGCTGTTTTTT
cdr3_aa: CASSRNRRDRSSTGELFF

v_call: TRBV7-3
clone_size: once
j_call: TRBJ2-1
d_call: TRBD2
cdr3_nt: TGTGCCAGCAGCTCCCGACTAGCGGAGAGTGAGCAGTTCTTC
cdr3_aa: CASSSRLAESEQFF

v_call: TRBV7-2
clone_size: NA
j_call: TRBJ2-5
d_call: TRBD2
cdr3_nt: TGTGCCAGCAGCCCAGATGGCCAGCGGGGCAATCAAGAGACCCAGTACTTC
cdr3_aa: CASSPDGQRGNQETQYF

v_call: TRBV3-1
clone_size: few
j_call: TRBJ1-2
d_call: NA
cdr3_nt: TGTGCCAGCAGCCCCCGGACACTGCTAAACTATGGCTACACCTTC
cdr3_aa: CASSPRTLLNYGYTF

v_call: TRBV30
clone_size: NA
j_call: TRBJ2-7
d_call: NA
cdr3_nt: TGTGCCTGGAAAGGCTCCTACGAGCAGTACTTC
cdr3_aa: CAWKGSYEQYF

v_call: TRBV7-8
clone_size: NA
j_call: TRBJ1-2
d_call: NA
cdr3_nt: TGTGCCAGCAGCTTAGCAACAGGAGATTTTAACTATGGCTACACCTTC
cdr3_aa: CASSLATGDFNYGYTF

v_call: TRBV20-1
clone_size: few
j_call: TRBJ2-5
d_call: TRBD2
cdr3_nt: TGCAGTGCTAGACTCCTAGCGGGAGGGCAACTACCGGGGACCCAGTACTTC
cdr3_aa: CSARLLAGGQLPGTQYF

v_call: TRBV28
clone_size: few
j_call: TRBJ2-5
d_call: NA
cdr3_nt: TGTGCCAGCAGTCCCACAGGGATCTCCCAAGAGACCCAGTACTTC
cdr3_aa: CASSPTGISQETQYF

v_call: TRBV10-3
clone_size: many
j_call: TRBJ2-5
d_call: NA
cdr3_nt: TGTGCCATCAGGACTACCGGGGAGGAGACCCAGTACTTC
cdr3_aa: CAIRTTGEETQYF

v_call: TRBV13
clone_size: NA
j_call: TRBJ2-2
d_call: NA
cdr3_nt: TGTGCCAGCAGCTTAGCAGGGCCCACCGGGGAGCTGTTTTTT
cdr3_aa: CASSLAGPTGELFF

v_call: TRBV7-9
clone_size: NA
j_call: TRBJ2-1
d_call: TRBD2
cdr3_nt: TGTGCCGGCAGCTTAAGACTAGCGGGGATCAATGAGCAGTTCTTC
cdr3_aa: CAGSLRLAGINEQFF

v_call: TRBV18
clone_size: NA
j_call: TRBJ2-3
d_call: NA
cdr3_nt: TGTGCCAGCTCACCAGAACGGGTCGTAAAAAAGGAGGGCGATACGCAGTATTTT
cdr3_aa: CASSPERVVKKEGDTQYF

v_call: TRBV5-1
clone_size: NA
j_call: TRBJ2-3
d_call: NA
cdr3_nt: TGCGCCAGCAGCTTCGGACTAACCAACACAGATGCGCAGTATTTT
cdr3_aa: CASSFGLTNTDAQYF

v_call: TRBV5-1
clone_size: few
j_call: TRBJ1-4
d_call: TRBD1
cdr3_nt: TGCGCCAGCAGCACGGGACAGGGAGGAGATGAAAAACTGTTTTTT
cdr3_aa: CASSTGQGGDEKLFF

v_call: TRBV14
clone_size: NA
j_call: TRBJ2-1
d_call: TRBD2
cdr3_nt: TGTGCCAGCAGCCTACCGACCGTAGCGGGAGAGCAGTTCTTC
cdr3_aa: CASSLPTVAGEQFF

v_call: TRBV4-1
clone_size: few
j_call: TRBJ1-5
d_call: NA
cdr3_nt: TGCGCCAGCAGGCCTACCCTCTGGGGGGTAGGTCAGCCCCAGCATTTT
cdr3_aa: CASRPTLWGVGQPQHF

v_call: TRBV6-2/TRBV6-3
clone_size: NA
j_call: TRBJ1-1
d_call: NA
cdr3_nt: TGTGCCAGCAGTCGTACTGCCTCCGGGACGGGGAACACTGAAGCTTTCTTT
cdr3_aa: CASSRTASGTGNTEAFF

v_call: TRBV10-2
clone_size: NA
j_call: TRBJ2-5
d_call: TRBD1
cdr3_nt: TGCGCCAGCAGTGGCAGGGGGCATGTAGAGACCCAGTACTTC
cdr3_aa: CASSGRGHVETQYF

v_call: TRBV20-1
clone_size: NA
j_call: TRBJ2-2
d_call: TRBD1
cdr3_nt: TGCAGTGCTAGAGTAGGGACAGCCTTTCAAGCGAACACCGGGGAGCTGTTTTTT
cdr3_aa: CSARVGTAFQANTGELFF

v_call: TRBV11-3
clone_size: NA
j_call: TRBJ2-5
d_call: TRBD2
cdr3_nt: TGTGCCAGCAGCATCGACTGGGAGGGGGAGACCCAGTACTTC
cdr3_aa: CASSIDWEGETQYF

v_call: TRBV2
clone_size: NA
j_call: TRBJ2-7
d_call: NA
cdr3_nt: TGTGCCAGCAGCCTCGTCCCCGAGCAGTACTTC
cdr3_aa: CASSLVPEQYF

v_call: TRBV29-1
clone_size: many
j_call: TRBJ2-6
d_call: TRBD1
cdr3_nt: TGCAGCGTTCGGGGTACCAGGGACAGAACCTCTGGGGCCAACGTCCTGACTTTC
cdr3_aa: CSVRGTRDRTSGANVLTF

v_call: TRBV9
clone_size: few
j_call: TRBJ2-3
d_call: TRBD2
cdr3_nt: TGTGCCAGCAGCGTAGGACGACTAGCGGGTTACACAGATACGCAGTATTTT
cdr3_aa: CASSVGRLAGYTDTQYF

v_call: TRBV20-1
clone_size: NA
j_call: TRBJ1-4
d_call: TRBD1
cdr3_nt: TGCAGTGCTAGACCGGACAGGGGGCTGTCAACTAATGAAAAACTGTTTTTT
cdr3_aa: CSARPDRGLSTNEKLFF

v_call: TRBV4-1
clone_size: few
j_call: TRBJ2-1
d_call: NA
cdr3_nt: TGCGCCAGCAGCCAAGATAAAGGGGGTAATGAGCAGTTCTTC
cdr3_aa: CASSQDKGGNEQFF

v_call: TRBV3-1
clone_size: NA
j_call: TRBJ2-5
d_call: TRBD1
cdr3_nt: TGTGCCAGCAGCCAAGGGACAGGCGTCCAAGAGACCCAGTACTTC
cdr3_aa: CASSQGTGVQETQYF

v_call: TRBV29-1
clone_size: many
j_call: TRBJ2-1
d_call: TRBD1
cdr3_nt: TGCAGCGTTGAGGAACAGGGGACCCTCCGCTACAATGAGCAGTTCTTC
cdr3_aa: CSVEEQGTLRYNEQFF

v_call: TRBV3-1
clone_size: many
j_call: TRBJ2-3
d_call: TRBD2
cdr3_nt: TGTGCCAGCAGCCACGCGGGACTAGCGGGGACAGATACGCAGTATTTT
cdr3_aa: CASSHAGLAGTDTQYF

v_call: TRBV6-6
clone_size: NA
j_call: TRBJ1-5
d_call: TRBD1
cdr3_nt: TGTGCCAGCAGCCCAGGGACAGAAACTCAGCCCCAGCATTTT
cdr3_aa: CASSPGTETQPQHF

v_call: TRBV27
clone_size: few
j_call: TRBJ2-7
d_call: NA
cdr3_nt: TGTGCCAGCTCCCTCAGGCAGGGGAAATTCTACGAGCAGTACTTC
cdr3_aa: CASSLRQGKFYEQYF

v_call: TRBV5-1
clone_size: NA
j_call: TRBJ2-7
d_call: TRBD1
cdr3_nt: TGCGCCAGCAGCTCAACAGGGGTTCGGGCCTACGAGCAGTACTTC
cdr3_aa: CASSSTGVRAYEQYF

v_call: TRBV20-1
clone_size: NA
j_call: TRBJ2-7
d_call: NA
cdr3_nt: TGCAGTGCTAGAGCCGCGGGACCCTCCTACGAGCAGTACTTC
cdr3_aa: CSARAAGPSYEQYF

v_call: TRBV6-5
clone_size: NA
j_call: TRBJ2-3
d_call: NA
cdr3_nt: TGTGCCAGCAGTTTGATGGTGGCCACAGATACGCAGTATTTT
cdr3_aa: CASSLMVATDTQYF

v_call: TRBV11-2
clone_size: once
j_call: TRBJ2-7
d_call: NA
cdr3_nt: TGTGCCAGCAGACCCATGATGGGTTGGTACGAGCAGTACTTC
cdr3_aa: CASRPMMGWYEQYF

v_call: TRBV5-1
clone_size: NA
j_call: TRBJ2-2
d_call: TRBD2
cdr3_nt: TGCGCCAGCAGCTTGGTTGGTAGCGGGAGTTCGGGGGAGCTGTTTTTT
cdr3_aa: CASSLVGSGSSGELFF

v_call: TRBV7-9
clone_size: few
j_call: TRBJ1-1
d_call: NA
cdr3_nt: TGTACCAGCAGAACAGAAGGTCGGGGCGGGTCTGAAGCTTTCTTT
cdr3_aa: CTSRTEGRGGSEAFF

v_call: TRBV20-1
clone_size: few
j_call: TRBJ2-1
d_call: NA
cdr3_nt: TGCAGTGCTAGACTCGGGACATCCCATGAGCAGTTCTTC
cdr3_aa: CSARLGTSHEQFF

v_call: TRBV24-1
clone_size: NA
j_call: TRBJ2-6
d_call: NA
cdr3_nt: TGTGCCACCAGTAATCCTGTGTTTGGTCCTGGAGGGGCCAACGTCCTGACTTTC
cdr3_aa: CATSNPVFGPGGANVLTF

v_call: TRBV7-9
clone_size: NA
j_call: TRBJ2-7
d_call: TRBD1
cdr3_nt: TGTGCCAGCAGCTCCGACAGGGAGAGAGACTACGAGCAGTACTTC
cdr3_aa: CASSSDRERDYEQYF